This TCR beta chain came from a study of CD8+ T cells in alopecia areata. Turning to the study itself: Twice a day, 5 to 10 mg of oral tofacitinib was administered to treated patients. General study results and limits: Clonality in lesional scalp, especially alopecia totalis/universalis, exceeded that of normal scalp. The study found TCR sharing across patients less clear than in mice, possibly for HLA reasons.

CDR3 length equals 15 residues. The trim removed 6 bases at V and 4 bases at J, leaving 4 bases unmatched. CDR1 is SNHLY and CDR2 is FYNNEI in the germline V gene. It was cDNA, reverse transcribed from extracted RNA, that served as the sequencing template. Using immunoSEQ multiplex PCR, the repertoire was profiled, and TCRdb retains in-frame clones only, with some absent. This sample carries 5,700 or so clones, around 58% of them seen once, and the ten largest clones take approximately 10%. As for this clone: Its target is unknown.

Punch biopsies of lesional scalp, plus peripheral blood, were taken from alopecia areata patients. This specimen consisted of skin, obtained at week 0. The chain uses TRBV2 and TRBJ2-5, with 14 bases that match TRBD2. This receptor was identified in a human donor with alopecia areata. This CDR3 is CASRAGTSGGETQYF. CDR3 bases: TGTGCCAGCAGAGCCGGGACTAGCGGGGGAGAGACCCAGTACTTC.